Presented here are 25 T cell receptor beta chains from one specimen sequenced in a study of metastatic and nonmetastatic thyroid tumors. Each patient came to thyroid surgery without any prior treatment (of any kind). MiXCR was used by TCRdb to re-call the PCR reads. The sample holds roughly 64,000 clones, approximately 4% seen once. The specimen was blood. These receptors all stem from a female donor with papillary thyroid cancer or a benign thyroid nodule (not recorded which). Some clones in this sample may be carry-over from other donors' samples.

Many counts were recorded for this clone. This chain connects TRBV2 to TRBJ2-7, with D perhaps being TRBD1 or TRBD2 (6 bases each). The CDR3 consists of 15 residues. The germline V gene encodes CDR1 SNHLY and CDR2 FYNNEI. Trimming cost V 4 bases and J 2 bases, with 15 bases left between them. The CDR3 is CASSVRQEGAYEQYF. The CDR3 DNA reads as TGTGCCAGCAGTGTCAGACAGGAGGGTGCCTACGAGCAGTACTTC.

There are a few counts of this clone. Germline and junction disagree at one end, which may indicate a read error. This sequence joins TRBV28 and TRBJ1-4; D is uncertain. The CDR3 covers 15 residues. Looked up from germline, CDR1 is MDHEN and CDR2 is SYDVKM. The DNA for the CDR3 is TGTGTCAGCAGACCGATCAGTGGGAGCCGCGAAAAACTGTTTTTT. This sequence encodes CVSRPISGSREKLFF.

This clone was seen many times. V and J are TRBV4-2 and TRBJ2-5; D ambiguous. Germline V lookup: CDR1 LGHNA, CDR2 YNFKEQ. The ends were cut back, 0 bases at V and 4 bases at J, with 9 bases in the middle. The length of the CDR3 is 14 residues. This CDR3 is CASSQDVHGETQYF. As DNA, the CDR3 is TGTGCCAGCAGCCAAGACGTGCACGGAGAGACCCAGTACTTC.

At least ten counts were recorded for this clone. The rearrangement links TRBV20-1 to TRBJ2-5, with D tentatively TRBD2 (5 bases). The CDR3 has 14 amino acids. Trimming shortened V by 6 bases and J by 0 bases, and 14 bases separated the two germline ends. The germline CDR1 and CDR2 sequences are DFQATT and SNEGSKA (reference sequence). The CDR3 region has the DNA TGCAGTGCGGTACAACTAGGGTACCAAGAGACCCAGTACTTC. It is translated as CSAVQLGYQETQYF.

The chain combines TRBV20-1 with TRBJ2-1; 8 nucleotides match TRBD2. The CDR3 is 14 residues long. Germline V gives CDR1 DFQATT, CDR2 SNEGSKA (reference sequence). V lost 7 bases, J lost 15 bases, and 20 bases stayed unmatched. Written as DNA, the CDR3 is TGCAGTGTTAGCGCCGGACTAGCTTCTGAGCCTATGTTCTTC. Translated: CSVSAGLASEPMFF.

This clone was seen at least ten times. J is TRBJ2-7 and V is TRBV27, with D uncertain. This CDR3 contains 14 residues. The ends were cut back, 6 bases at V and 4 bases at J, with 16 bases in the middle. CDR1 MNHEY and CDR2 SMNVEV come from the germline V gene (reference sequence). The CDR3 nucleotides are TGTGCCAGCAGCCCTCTTACACCCCCTTACGAGCAGTACTTC. This encodes CASSPLTPPYEQYF.

At least ten counts were recorded for this clone. Written as DNA, the CDR3 is TGTGCCAGCAGCTTAGTAGGGACAGGGTCTCATAACTATGGCTACACCTTC. It translates to CASSLVGTGSHNYGYTF. The chain links TRBV7-2 to TRBJ1-2, with 9 bases that match TRBD1. Germline lookup yields CDR1 SGHTA and CDR2 FQGNSA. Germline trimming cut 1 base from V and 1 base from J; bases unmatched to any gene: 7. This CDR3 has 17 residues.

The chain recombines TRBV6-1 with TRBJ1-2; weak D call: TRBD1 (5 bases). With 5 bases removed from V and 5 bases from J, the gap between germline ends came to 15 bases. Germline CDR1 is MNHNS and CDR2 is SASEGT. This CDR3 contains 14 residues. Here the CDR3 reads CASSNGQGRYGYTF. In nucleotides, the CDR3 is TGTGCCAGCAGTAACGGACAAGGACGGTATGGCTACACCTTC.

This clone was observed many times. J is TRBJ2-7 and V is TRBV11-3, with 10 nucleotides matching TRBD1. This CDR3 has 19 amino acids. The junction had 16 bases not matched to a gene; V was cut back by 5 bases and J by 0 bases. CDR1 is SGHNT and CDR2 is YENEEA in the germline V gene. The DNA of the CDR3 is TGTGCCAGCAGCGCACTAGGCTTATGGACAGGGGGAATCTCCTACGAGCAGTACTTC. Translated, it gives CASSALGLWTGGISYEQYF.

This clone was counted many times. The chain links TRBV15 to TRBJ2-1; the match to TRBD2 covers 9 bases. With V trimmed by 0 bases and J by 3 bases, 12 bases remained unmatched. Germline lookup yields CDR1 LNHNV and CDR2 YYDKDF (reference sequence). This CDR3 is 19 amino acids long. The CDR3 sequence: CATSRDRGLAGDLYNEQFF. The CDR3 DNA sequence: TGTGCCACCAGCAGAGATCGGGGATTAGCGGGAGATCTCTACAATGAGCAGTTCTTC. Complete variable domain (other parts from reference TRBV15 and TRBJ2-1): DAMVIQNPRYQVTQFGKPVTLSCSQTLNHNVMYWYQQKSSQAPKLLFHYYDKDFNNEADTPDNFQSRRPNTSFCFLDIRSPGLGDTAMYLCATSRDRGLAGDLYNEQFFGPGTRLTVL.

The sample holds many counts of this clone. V gene TRBV7-8 combines with J gene TRBJ1-2, with D possibly being TRBD1 (6 bases). Looked up from germline, CDR1 is SGHVS and CDR2 is FQNEAQ. This CDR3 has 14 residues. V lost 3 bases, J lost 1 base, and 9 bases lay in between. CDR3 region: CASSFMDSNYGYTF. CDR3 bases: TGTGCCAGCAGCTTTATGGACAGTAACTATGGCTACACCTTC.

In its sample, this clone was seen many times. The chain uses TRBV20-1 and TRBJ2-3, with D uncertain. Germline V gene data show CDR1 as DFQATT and CDR2 as SNEGSKA (reference sequence). The CDR3 totals 15 residues. V was shortened by 1 base and J by 0 bases, with 11 bases between the two germline ends. The CDR3 nucleotides are TGCAGTGCTAGAGGGAGTCTAACTAGCACAGATACGCAGTATTTT. As protein: CSARGSLTSTDTQYF.

Note on this clone: Relative to the germline gene, one junction end is altered; a read error may explain this. The V and J genes are TRBV6-5 and TRBJ2-7; 7 bases are a match to TRBD1. CDR1 and CDR2 (germline): MNHEY, SVGAGI. The CDR3 consists of 13 residues. This chain's CDR3 is CASIYDRVSTRYF. The CDR3 coding sequence is TGTGCCAGCATTTACGACAGGGTCTCCACCCGGTACTTC.

The V gene is TRBV7-9, the J gene TRBJ1-5; 10 bases match TRBD1. CDR3 length: 19 amino acids. CDR1 and CDR2 from the germline V gene are SEHNR and FQNEAQ (reference sequence). The V and J ends lost 2 bases and 4 bases, in that order; junction bases with no gene match: 14. The CDR3 DNA reads as TGTGCCAGCAGCTTAAGAAGGGCGGACAGGGGGTTTGTGAATCAGCCCCAGCATTTT. This gives the protein CASSLRRADRGFVNQPQHF.

This clone was seen a few times. The V gene is TRBV10-2, the J gene TRBJ2-7; D perhaps matches TRBD2 (6 bases). The V and J ends lost 6 bases and 5 bases respectively, with 14 bases between them. Looked up from germline, CDR1 is WSHSY and CDR2 is SAAADI. The CDR3 has 13 residues. The CDR3 spells CASRPPGLNEQYF. As DNA, the CDR3 is TGCGCCAGCAGGCCCCCGGGACTTAACGAGCAGTACTTC.

This clone has more than one count but fewer than ten. At one of its ends the junction is not consistent with the germline gene, which may arise from a read error. The V gene is TRBV6-2 or TRBV6-3, the J gene TRBJ2-5; 7 nucleotides align to TRBD2. The germline gives CDR1 MNHEY, CDR2 SVGEGT. The CDR3 loop spans 17 amino acids. The CDR3 here is CASRRLSGGGLGETHYF. The DNA of the CDR3 is TGTGCCAGCAGAAGACTATCGGGAGGTGGATTAGGCGAGACCCATTACTTC.

This clone has a count of ten or more. It may be a read error: a sequence one base away is much more abundant. The CDR3 region has the DNA TGTGCCAGCAGTGAACCGGTGACAGGGGCAACTGAAGCTTTCTTT. Translation: CASSEPVTGATEAFF. V usage is TRBV6-1 and J usage is TRBJ1-1; TRBD1 aligns across 8 bases. With 2 bases clipped from V and 5 bases from J, the junction kept 7 bases outside the gene matches. The CDR3 totals 15 residues. Per the germline V gene, CDR1 is MNHNS and CDR2 is SASEGT.

This clone came up many times. The chain links TRBV3-1 to TRBJ2-7; 10 bases are shared with TRBD1. V lost 5 bases, J lost 7 bases, and 8 bases stayed unmatched. Germline V lookup: CDR1 LGHDT, CDR2 YNNKEL (reference sequence). CDR3 length: 14 residues. This chain's CDR3 is CASSNRQGAKEQYF. The CDR3 nucleotides are TGTGCCAGCAGCAACCGACAGGGGGCGAAGGAGCAGTACTTC.

This clone was detected many times. J is TRBJ2-5 and V is TRBV19; D might be TRBD1 (5 bases). The CDR3 consists of 15 residues. CDR1 is LNHDA, CDR2 SQIVND, per germline (reference sequence). Trimming took 4 bases from V and 3 from J, leaving 15 bases between them. The CDR3 loop is CASSTGVGAEETQYF. The CDR3 coding sequence is TGTGCCAGTAGTACTGGGGTAGGGGCGGAAGAGACCCAGTACTTC.

The chain combines TRBV11-2 with TRBJ1-1, with TRBD1 matching 8 bases. V shed 2 bases, J shed 5 bases, and the junction held 4 bases outside the gene matches. Per germline, CDR1 SGHAT and CDR2 FQNNGV. The CDR3 has 14 amino acids. The CDR3 spells CASSLQGAGTEAFF. The CDR3 DNA sequence: TGTGCCAGCAGCTTACAGGGGGCTGGGACTGAAGCTTTCTTT.

This clone was found many times. The chain joins TRBV5-5 to TRBJ2-1, with 7 bases that match TRBD1. There are 16 residues in the CDR3. V lost 3 bases, J lost 4 bases, and 10 bases stayed unmatched. Germline values: CDR1 SGHKS, CDR2 YYEKEE (reference sequence). The DNA of the CDR3 is TGTGCCAGCAGCTCTGGCCGGGACAGAGTATACAATGAGCAGTTCTTC. Translation: CASSSGRDRVYNEQFF.

This clone was counted a few times. At one end, the junction sequence differs from germline, possibly due to a read error. The chain uses TRBV9 and TRBJ2-2; the D gene could be TRBD1 or TRBD2 (5 bases each). The CDR3 sequence is 17 residues long. Germline CDR1 and CDR2: SGDLS and YYNGEE. Here the CDR3 reads CASSVDIRDLNTGEPFF. CDR3 nucleotides: TGTGCCAGCAGCGTAGATATTAGGGACCTGAACACCGGGGAGCCGTTTTTT.

This clone was observed at least ten times. J is TRBJ2-7 and V is TRBV7-9; no clear D. The CDR3 is 16 amino acids. V was trimmed by 5 bases and J by 3 bases, leaving 20 bases between them. CDR1 SEHNR and CDR2 FQNEAQ come from the germline V gene (reference sequence). CDR3 residues: CASSHRGRSSVYEQYF. DNA for the CDR3: TGTGCCAGCAGCCACAGAGGCAGATCATCAGTCTACGAGCAGTACTTC.

This clone has just a few counts. This may be a read error, as it is one base from a much larger clone. This chain uses TRBV20-1 with TRBJ2-4; unclear D gene. The CDR3 extends over 15 amino acids. V gave up 4 bases and J gave up 1 base, with 14 bases separating them. Looked up from germline, CDR1 is DFQATT and CDR2 is SNEGSKA (reference sequence). The CDR3 reads CSAKVQGLAKNIQYF. CDR3 coding DNA: TGCAGTGCTAAAGTCCAAGGGTTGGCCAAAAACATTCAGTACTTC.

Regarding this clone: A junction boundary mismatches the germline segment, possibly from a read error. The V call is TRBV18, the J call TRBJ2-6; D may be TRBD1 or TRBD2 (6 bases each). The CDR3 consists of 16 residues. Germline CDR1 reads KGHSH; CDR2 reads LQKENI. The CDR3 loop is CANSGGDNSGANVLTF. The CDR3 DNA is TGTGCCAACTCAGGAGGGGACAACTCTGGGGCCAACGTCCTGACTTTC.